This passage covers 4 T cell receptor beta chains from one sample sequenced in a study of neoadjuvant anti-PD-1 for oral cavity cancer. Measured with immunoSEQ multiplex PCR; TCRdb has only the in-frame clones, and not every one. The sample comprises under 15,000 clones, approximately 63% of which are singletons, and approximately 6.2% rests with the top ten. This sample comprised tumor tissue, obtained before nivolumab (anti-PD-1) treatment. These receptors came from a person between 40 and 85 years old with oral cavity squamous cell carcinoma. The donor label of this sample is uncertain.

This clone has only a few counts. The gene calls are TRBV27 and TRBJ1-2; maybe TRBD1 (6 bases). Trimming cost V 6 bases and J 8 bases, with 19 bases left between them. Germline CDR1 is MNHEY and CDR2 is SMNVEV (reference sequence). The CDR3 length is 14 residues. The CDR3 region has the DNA TGTGCCAGCAGCAGCCATTTACAGGGTTCCGGCTACACCTTC. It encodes CASSSHLQGSGYTF.

The CDR3 spells CASSFGVAGADAYNEQFF. The CDR3 DNA sequence: TGCGCCAGCAGCTTTGGCGTAGCGGGGGCAGACGCCTACAATGAGCAGTTCTTC. The rearrangement uses TRBV5-1 and TRBJ2-1, with 9 bases lining up with TRBD2. The junction had 11 bases not matched to a gene; V was cut back by 2 bases and J by 2 bases. There are 18 residues in the CDR3. The germline V gene has CDR1 SGHRS and CDR2 YFSETQ. The full variable domain, completed using reference TRBV5-1 and TRBJ2-1, is KAGVTQTPRYLIKTRGQQVTLSCSPISGHRSVSWYQQTPGQGLQFLFEYFSETQRNKGNFPGRFSGRQFSNSRSEMNVSTLELGDSALYLCASSFGVAGADAYNEQFFGPGTRLTVL.

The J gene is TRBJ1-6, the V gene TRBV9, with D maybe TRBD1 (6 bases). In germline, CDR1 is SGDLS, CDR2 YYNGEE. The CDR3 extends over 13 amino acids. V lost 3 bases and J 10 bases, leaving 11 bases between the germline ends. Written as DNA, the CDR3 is TGTGCCAGCAGCGCCCGGGACACCTCACCCCTCCACTTT. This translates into CASSARDTSPLHF.

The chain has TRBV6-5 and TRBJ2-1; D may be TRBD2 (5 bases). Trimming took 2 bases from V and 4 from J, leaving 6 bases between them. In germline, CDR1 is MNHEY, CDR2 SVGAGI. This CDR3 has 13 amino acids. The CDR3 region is CASSYAGYNEQFF. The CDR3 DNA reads TGTGCCAGCAGTTACGCGGGTTACAATGAGCAGTTCTTC.